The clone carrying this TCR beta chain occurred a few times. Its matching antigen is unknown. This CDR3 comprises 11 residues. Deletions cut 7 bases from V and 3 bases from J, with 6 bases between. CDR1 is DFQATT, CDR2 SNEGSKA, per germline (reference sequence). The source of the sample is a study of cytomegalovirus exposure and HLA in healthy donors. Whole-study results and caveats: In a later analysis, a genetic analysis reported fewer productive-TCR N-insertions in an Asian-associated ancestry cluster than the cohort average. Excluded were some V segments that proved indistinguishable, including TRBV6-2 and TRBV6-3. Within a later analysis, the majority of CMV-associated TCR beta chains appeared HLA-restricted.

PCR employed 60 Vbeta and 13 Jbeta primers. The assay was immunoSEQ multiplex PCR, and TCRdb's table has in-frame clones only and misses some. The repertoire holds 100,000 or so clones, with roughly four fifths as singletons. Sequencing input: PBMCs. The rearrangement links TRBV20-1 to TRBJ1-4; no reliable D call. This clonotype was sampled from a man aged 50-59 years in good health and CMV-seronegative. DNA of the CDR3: TGCAGTGTGAGTTCTAATGAAAAACTGTTTTTT. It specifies CSVSSNEKLFF.